The rows below give T cell receptor beta chains drawn from one sample of a study of naive and memory T cell subsets. TCRdb ran MiXCR on the UMI-ligation and nested PCR reads and lists one entry per CDR3 protein. Among 120,000 to 150,000 distinct CDR3 sequences, approximately 17% were seen once, and the ten largest hold roughly 0.13%. The sample consisted of naive CD4+ T cells from blood. These receptors originate from a human donor in good health. Both conserved end residues are part of each CDR3. Fields, in order: clone size, V gene, D gene, J gene, CDR3 protein, CDR3 DNA. The D gene is left open where the match is weak. The size field is filled for only some rows; it gives once, few, many or a size class.

>.|TRBV25-1|.|TRBJ1-2
CASSDDRGAYGYTF
TGTGCCAGCAGTGATGACCGTGGTGCCTATGGCTACACCTTC
>.|TRBV12-3/TRBV12-4|.|TRBJ2-1
CASSLARSDNEQFF
TGTGCCAGCAGTTTAGCGCGGAGCGACAATGAGCAGTTCTTC
>few|TRBV20-1|TRBD2|TRBJ2-3
CSARDWGRAISDTQYF
TGCAGTGCTAGAGATTGGGGGAGGGCCATTTCAGATACGCAGTATTTT
>few|TRBV20-1|.|TRBJ2-2
CSAILAPPANTGELFF
TGCAGTGCTATATTGGCGCCCCCCGCGAACACCGGGGAGCTGTTTTTT
>few|TRBV19|.|TRBJ2-7
CASKGGVTDHEQYF
TGTGCCAGTAAAGGGGGAGTCACGGATCACGAGCAGTACTTC
>.|TRBV29-1|.|TRBJ2-5
CSAQGYQETQYF
TGCAGCGCACAGGGTTACCAAGAGACCCAGTACTTC
>few|TRBV7-2|.|TRBJ2-5
CASSLDQGGQETQYF
TGTGCCAGCAGCTTAGATCAGGGGGGACAAGAGACCCAGTACTTC
>few|TRBV28|TRBD2|TRBJ2-2
CASSPGLASGELFF
TGTGCCAGCTCGCCGGGACTAGCGTCCGGGGAGCTGTTTTTT
>many|TRBV5-4|.|TRBJ2-7
CASSFNRAYEQYF
TGTGCCAGCAGCTTCAACAGGGCCTACGAGCAGTACTTC
>few|TRBV20-1|.|TRBJ1-1
CSARDDGWGAFF
TGCAGTGCTAGAGATGACGGTTGGGGGGCTTTCTTT
>.|TRBV30|TRBD2|TRBJ2-2
CAWGRGNGELFF
TGTGCCTGGGGGAGGGGTAACGGGGAGCTGTTTTTT
>.|TRBV29-1|TRBD2|TRBJ2-3
CSVDLAGGTDTQYF
TGCAGCGTTGATCTCGCGGGAGGAACAGATACGCAGTATTTT
>few|TRBV7-9|.|TRBJ1-1
CASSWQGFMNTEAFF
TGTGCCAGCAGCTGGCAGGGGTTTATGAACACTGAAGCTTTCTTT
>.|TRBV3-1|.|TRBJ2-6
CASSQVAGANVLTF
TGTGCCAGCAGCCAAGTTGCCGGGGCCAACGTCCTGACTTTC
>few|TRBV29-1|.|TRBJ2-7
CSAGQGTYEQYF
TGCAGCGCGGGACAAGGGACCTACGAGCAGTACTTC